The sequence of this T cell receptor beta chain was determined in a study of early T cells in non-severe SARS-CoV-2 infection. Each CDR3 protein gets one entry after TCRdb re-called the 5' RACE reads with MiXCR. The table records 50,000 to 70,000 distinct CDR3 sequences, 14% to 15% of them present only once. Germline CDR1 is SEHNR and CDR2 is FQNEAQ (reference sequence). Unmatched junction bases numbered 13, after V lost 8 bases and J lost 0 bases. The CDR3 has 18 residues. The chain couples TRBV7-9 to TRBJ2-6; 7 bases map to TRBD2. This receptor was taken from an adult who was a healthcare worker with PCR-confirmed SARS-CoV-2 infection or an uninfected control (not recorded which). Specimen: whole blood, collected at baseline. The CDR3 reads CASSKREGLSSGANVLTF. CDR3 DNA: TGTGCCAGCTCCAAAAGGGAGGGACTTAGCTCTGGGGCCAACGTCCTGACTTTC.